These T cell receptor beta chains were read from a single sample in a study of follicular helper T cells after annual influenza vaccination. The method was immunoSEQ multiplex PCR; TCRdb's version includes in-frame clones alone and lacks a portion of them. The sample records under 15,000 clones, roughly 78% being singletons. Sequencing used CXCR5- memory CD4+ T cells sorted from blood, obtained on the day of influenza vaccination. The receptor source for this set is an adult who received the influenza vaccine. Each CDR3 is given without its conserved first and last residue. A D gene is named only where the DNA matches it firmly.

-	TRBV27	ASSPYSSGANVLT
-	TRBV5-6	ASILARSYGYT
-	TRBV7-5	VRSSTRGDQPQH
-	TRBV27	ASSLLSGETQY
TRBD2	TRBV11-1	ASSTRLASTDTQY
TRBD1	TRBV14	ASSATGAANEKLF
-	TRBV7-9	ASSFPGSPYNEQF
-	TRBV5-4	ASTTRGYGYT
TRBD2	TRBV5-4	ASSASGAGGRYNEQF
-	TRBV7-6	ASSSNRGNYGYT
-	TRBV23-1	ASSQAQGEQY
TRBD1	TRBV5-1	ASSGTGLTYEQY
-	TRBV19	ASTGASSYNSPLH
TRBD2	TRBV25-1	ASRASGGALAYNEQF
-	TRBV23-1	AGNPSPVQPEAGYEQY
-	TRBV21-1	ASSKRESYTGELF
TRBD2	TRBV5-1	ASSLVPPGGISSTDTQY
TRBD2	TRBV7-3	ASSPTSGAGNEQF
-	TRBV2	ASNMDGYEQY
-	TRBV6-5	ASSRRTVGSEKLF
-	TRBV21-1	ASSSLTERYTEAF
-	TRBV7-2	ASSLAGGRGNQPQH